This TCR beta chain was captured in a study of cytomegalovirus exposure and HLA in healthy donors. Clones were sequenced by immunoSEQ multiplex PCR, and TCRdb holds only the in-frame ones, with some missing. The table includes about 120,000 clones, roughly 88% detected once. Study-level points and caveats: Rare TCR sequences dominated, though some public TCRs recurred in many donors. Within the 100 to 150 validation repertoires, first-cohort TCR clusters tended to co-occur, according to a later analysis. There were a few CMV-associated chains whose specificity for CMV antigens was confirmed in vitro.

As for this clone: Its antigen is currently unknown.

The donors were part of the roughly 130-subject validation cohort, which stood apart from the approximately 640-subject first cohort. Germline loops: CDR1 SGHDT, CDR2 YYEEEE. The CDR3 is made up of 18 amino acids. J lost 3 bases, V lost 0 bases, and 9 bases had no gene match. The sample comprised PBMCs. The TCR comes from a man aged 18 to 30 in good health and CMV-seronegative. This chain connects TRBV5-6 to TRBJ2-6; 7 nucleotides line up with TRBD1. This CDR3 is CASSLVDRDPYGANVLTF. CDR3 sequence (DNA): TGTGCCAGCAGCTTGGTCGACAGGGACCCCTATGGGGCCAACGTCCTGACTTTC.